The clone carrying this T cell receptor beta chain is deemed medium-sized by its frequency. Its specificity is unknown. Multiplex touch-down PCR amplified TRB using TRB-A and TRB-B pools in one tube. TCRdb reprocessed the multiplex PCR reads, keeping one entry per CDR3 protein, no DNA. This table holds some 6,200 distinct CDR3 sequences. These data originate in a study of T cell clusters in autoimmune cytopenias. Study outcomes and limitations: The T cell clusters came from computational analysis alone and lack functional validation.

Some 34,000 genome equivalents of blood DNA were amplified for TRB. Germline V gene lookup returns CDR1 GTSNPN and CDR2 SVGIG (reference sequence). This CDR3 has 13 amino acids. The clonotype comes from a human donor with an autoimmune cytopenia or autoimmune hepatitis (not recorded which). Material for sequencing was peripheral blood. This rearrangement joins TRBV30 to TRBJ2-1; TCRdb selects TRBD1, and the lack of DNA leaves this call unchecked. This chain's CDR3 is CAWSATGGVRQFF.